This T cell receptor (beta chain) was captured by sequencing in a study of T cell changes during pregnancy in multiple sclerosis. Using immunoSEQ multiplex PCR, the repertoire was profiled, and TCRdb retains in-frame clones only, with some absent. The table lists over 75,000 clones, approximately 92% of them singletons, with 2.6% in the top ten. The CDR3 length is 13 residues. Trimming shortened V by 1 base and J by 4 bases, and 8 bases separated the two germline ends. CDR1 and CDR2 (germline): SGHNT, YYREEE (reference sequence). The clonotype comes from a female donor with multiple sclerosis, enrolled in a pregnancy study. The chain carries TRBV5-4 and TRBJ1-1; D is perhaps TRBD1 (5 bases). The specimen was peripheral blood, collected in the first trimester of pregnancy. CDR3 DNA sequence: TGTGCCAGCAGCTTGCAGGGCTTCACTGAAGCTTTCTTT. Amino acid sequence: CASSLQGFTEAFF.